One and the same sample provided the 8 T cell receptor beta chains below, sequenced in a study of cytomegalovirus exposure and HLA in healthy donors. With 60 Vbeta and 13 Jbeta primers, the PCR was carried out. Libraries were prepared by immunoSEQ multiplex PCR; TCRdb keeps only in-frame clonotypes and omits some of them. Here the sample spans about 170,000 clones, more than 80% being singletons. The specimen sequenced was PBMCs. Every receptor here comes from a male donor in good health and CMV-seronegative.

This clone was observed a few times. V gene TRBV5-4 combines with J gene TRBJ2-7, with TRBD2 identical over 12 bases. This CDR3 is built from 14 residues. V lost 4 bases and J lost 3; bases outside the gene matches: 2. Germline CDR1 is SGHNT and CDR2 is YYREEE (reference sequence). For the CDR3, the DNA is TGTGCCAGCAGCCGGACTAGCGGGGACTACGAGCAGTACTTC. It translates to CASSRTSGDYEQYF.

The chain links TRBV27 to TRBJ2-7; D unresolved. Germline V gene lookup returns CDR1 MNHEY and CDR2 SMNVEV (reference sequence). This CDR3 is 13 amino acids long. V shed 3 bases and J shed 0 bases, with 6 bases lying between them. The CDR3 DNA is TGTGCCAGCAGTTTTTCAGACTCCTACGAGCAGTACTTC. It translates to CASSFSDSYEQYF.

The rearrangement links TRBV5-1 to TRBJ2-5, with 12 positions matching TRBD2. CDR3 size: 16 residues. CDR1 SGHRS and CDR2 YFSETQ come from the germline V gene. V dropped 0 bases and J dropped 5; count of bases not matched to a gene: 5. The CDR3 spells CASSLGLAGAPETQYF. In nucleotides, the CDR3 is TGCGCCAGCAGCTTGGGACTAGCGGGGGCCCCGGAGACCCAGTACTTC.

The genes are TRBV13 and TRBJ1-1; D uncertain. The CDR3 contains 16 residues. Germline CDR1 reads PRHDT; CDR2 reads FYEKMQ (reference sequence). V shed 1 base and J shed 0 bases, with 12 bases lying between them. For the CDR3, the DNA is TGTGCCAGCAGCTTAGCCCCCCAGGTAATGAACACTGAAGCTTTCTTT. It codes for CASSLAPQVMNTEAFF. The full variable domain, rest sourced from reference TRBV13 and TRBJ1-1, is AAGVIQSPRHLIKEKRETATLKCYPIPRHDTVYWYQQGPGQDPQFLISFYEKMQSDKGSIPDRFSAQQFSDYHSELNMSSLELGDSALYFCASSLAPQVMNTEAFFGQGTRLTVV.

The chain uses TRBV18 and TRBJ1-6, with D perhaps TRBD1 (6 bases). This CDR3 spans 14 amino acids. CDR1 and CDR2 from the germline V gene are KGHSH and LQKENI. Trimming shortened V by 2 bases and J by 5 bases, and 7 bases separated the two germline ends. CDR3 residues: CASSPAGDNSPLHF. DNA of the CDR3: TGTGCCAGCTCACCAGCAGGGGATAATTCACCCCTCCACTTT.

V usage is TRBV19 and J usage is TRBJ1-2; D is possibly TRBD1 (6 bases). In germline, CDR1 is LNHDA, CDR2 SQIVND (reference sequence). The CDR3 runs 14 residues. The V and J ends lost 2 bases and 3 bases respectively, with 10 bases between them. The CDR3 sequence: CASSITGQYYGYTF. In DNA form, the CDR3 reads TGTGCCAGTAGTATAACCGGACAGTACTATGGCTACACCTTC.

This sequence joins TRBV7-7 and TRBJ2-7; the D is unclear. CDR3 size: 16 residues. From germline, CDR1 is SSHAT and CDR2 FNYEAQ (reference sequence). V lost 2 bases to trimming and J lost 1 base, with 15 bases between them. This CDR3 is CASSLYTFPRSYEQYF. The CDR3 nucleotides are TGTGCCAGCAGCTTATATACCTTTCCTAGGTCCTACGAGCAGTACTTC.

Only one count was recorded for this clone. The chain carries TRBV28 and TRBJ1-5; D gene unclear. The CDR3 contains 15 residues. Germline lookup yields CDR1 MDHEN and CDR2 SYDVKM. Trimming removed 5 bases from V and 0 bases from J, with 11 bases in between. This chain's CDR3 is CASSPPGDSNQPQHF. The CDR3 nucleotides are TGTGCCAGCAGTCCACCCGGGGATAGCAATCAGCCCCAGCATTTT.